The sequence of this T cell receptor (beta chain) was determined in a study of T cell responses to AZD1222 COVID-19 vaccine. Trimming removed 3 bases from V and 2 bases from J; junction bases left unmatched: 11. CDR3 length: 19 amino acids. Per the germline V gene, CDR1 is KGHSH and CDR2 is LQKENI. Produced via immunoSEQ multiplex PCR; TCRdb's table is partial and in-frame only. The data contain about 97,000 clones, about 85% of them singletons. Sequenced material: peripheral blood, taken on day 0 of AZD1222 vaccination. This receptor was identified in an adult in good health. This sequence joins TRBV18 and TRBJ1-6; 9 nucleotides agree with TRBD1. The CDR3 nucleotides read TGTGCCAGCTCACCTTCGGGACAGGGAAAATTTACCTATAATTCACCCCTCCACTTT. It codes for CASSPSGQGKFTYNSPLHF.